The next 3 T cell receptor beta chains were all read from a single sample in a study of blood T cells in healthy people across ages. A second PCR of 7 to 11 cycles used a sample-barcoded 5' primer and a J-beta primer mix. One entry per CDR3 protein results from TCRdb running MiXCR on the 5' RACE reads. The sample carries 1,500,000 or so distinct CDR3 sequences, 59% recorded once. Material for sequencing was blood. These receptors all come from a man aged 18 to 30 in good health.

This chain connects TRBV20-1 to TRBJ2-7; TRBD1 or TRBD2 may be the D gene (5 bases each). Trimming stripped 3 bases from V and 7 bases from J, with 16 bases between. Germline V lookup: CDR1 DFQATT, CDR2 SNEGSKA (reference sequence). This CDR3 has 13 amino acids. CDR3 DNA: TGCAGTGCTAGGGCCGGGGCGTACAATGAGCAGTACTTC. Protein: CSARAGAYNEQYF.

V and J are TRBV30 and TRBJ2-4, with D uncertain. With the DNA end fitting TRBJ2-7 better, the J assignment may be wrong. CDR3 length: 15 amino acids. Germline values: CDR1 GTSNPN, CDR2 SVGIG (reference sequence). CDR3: CAWDNPPRGFDEQYF. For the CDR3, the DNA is TGTGCCTGGGATAACCCCCCAAGAGGTTTCGACGAGCAGTACTTC.

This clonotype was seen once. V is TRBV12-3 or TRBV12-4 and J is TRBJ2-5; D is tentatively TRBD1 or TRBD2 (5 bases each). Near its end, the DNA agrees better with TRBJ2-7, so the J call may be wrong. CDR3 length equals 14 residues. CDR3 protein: CASNLGGHSYEQYF. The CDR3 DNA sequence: TGTGCCAGCAATCTCGGAGGACACTCCTACGAGCAGTACTTC.